Listed here are 2 T cell receptor beta chains from one sample, sequenced in a study of T cell repertoires in cytomegalovirus infection. What these receptors recognize is not known. One entry per CDR3 protein, called by TCRdb with MiXCR from the reads. In the table there are about 270,000 distinct CDR3 sequences, under 25% of which are singletons. The sample here was cultured PBMCs, taken from culture after CMV antigen stimulation. The source is a human donor in good health (CMV status not recorded). Some clones in this sample may be carry-over from other donors' samples.

The chain uses TRBV12-3 or TRBV12-4 and TRBJ1-6; no firm D call. Deletions cut 2 bases from V and 8 bases from J, with 7 bases between. The length of the CDR3 is 13 residues. DNA of the CDR3: TGTGCCAGCAGTTTATCCATCGATTCACCCCTCCACTTT. This sequence encodes CASSLSIDSPLHF.

The chain links TRBV5-3 to TRBJ1-4; D might be TRBD1 (6 bases). TRBV5-3 is flagged as an ORF with uncertain function. This CDR3 region has 15 residues. V lost 4 bases to trimming and J lost 5 bases, with 15 bases between them. For the CDR3, the DNA is TGTGCCAGAAGCAAGAGACAGGTGTGCAATGAAAAACTGTTTTTT. Amino acid sequence: CARSKRQVCNEKLFF.